This passage covers 18 T cell receptor beta chains from one sample sequenced in a study of OX40 agonist ivuxolimab in advanced cancers. Sequenced by immunoSEQ multiplex PCR; TCRdb stores in-frame clones only, minus some. In the table there are tens of thousands of clones, 91% of which are singletons. Material: CD4+ or CD8+ T cells sorted from blood, obtained in a trial of the OX40 agonist ivuxolimab. The receptors shown here come from an adult with an advanced solid tumor such as melanoma, head and neck, liver or kidney cancer.

The genes are TRBV9 and TRBJ2-1; D gene uncertain. The CDR3 has 15 residues. Between the trimmed V and J ends, which lost 0 bases and 0 bases, there was a span of 7 bases. CDR1 SGDLS and CDR2 YYNGEE come from the germline V gene. CDR3 bases: TGTGCCAGCAGCGTAGAAACCAGCTCCTACAATGAGCAGTTCTTC. As protein: CASSVETSSYNEQFF.

This clone appeared a few times. This chain joins TRBV7-2 and TRBJ2-5; no clear D gene. The V end lost 4 bases, the J end lost 9 bases, and 18 bases lay between the germline ends. CDR3 length: 14 residues. Germline V CDR1 and CDR2: SGHTA, FQGNSA. The CDR3 sequence: CASSSGGWMAAQYF. CDR3 in DNA: TGTGCCAGCAGCTCAGGTGGATGGATGGCGGCCCAGTACTTC.

The chain is built from TRBV28 and TRBJ2-1, with 7 bases identical to TRBD2. Germline assignment: CDR1 MDHEN and CDR2 SYDVKM. The CDR3 is 16 residues long. Germline trimming cut 6 bases from V and 7 bases from J; bases unmatched to any gene: 15. CDR3 amino acids: CASRNDRGGPGNEQFF. The CDR3 DNA follows: TGTGCCAGCAGAAATGACCGGGGAGGGCCGGGGAATGAGCAGTTCTTC.

V usage is TRBV11-2 and J usage is TRBJ1-6; D unclear. Per germline, CDR1 SGHAT and CDR2 FQNNGV. This CDR3 spans 16 amino acids. V was trimmed by 2 bases and J by 4 bases, leaving 12 bases between them. The chain's CDR3 is CASSLRSGLYNSPLHF. The CDR3 DNA reads as TGTGCCAGCAGCTTAAGGTCTGGACTGTATAATTCACCCCTCCACTTT.

The chain has TRBV7-9 and TRBJ1-2; the D is unclear. The V end lost 5 bases, the J end lost 3 bases, and 10 bases lay between the germline ends. In germline, CDR1 is SEHNR, CDR2 FQNEAQ (reference sequence). The length of the CDR3 is 13 residues. CDR3 in amino acids: CASSGPVDYGYTF. CDR3 DNA sequence: TGTGCCAGCAGCGGACCCGTGGACTATGGCTACACCTTC.

The chain employs TRBV4-3 and TRBJ2-7; perhaps TRBD1 as D (6 bases). V was pared by 4 bases and J by 0 bases, with 16 bases between. This CDR3 is built from 16 residues. Germline V lookup: CDR1 LGHNA, CDR2 YSLEER. CDR3 region: CASSPVWDTVSYEQYF. CDR3 DNA: TGCGCCAGCAGCCCCGTGTGGGACACGGTCTCCTACGAGCAGTACTTC.

The chain joins TRBV28 to TRBJ2-7; possibly TRBD1 for D (7 bases). There are 16 residues in the CDR3. CDR1 and CDR2 from the germline V gene are MDHEN and SYDVKM. Trimming left V 0 bases short and J 2 bases short, with 14 bases between. The CDR3 DNA is TGTGCCAGCAGTTTATGGACAGGGAGGAGAGCCTACGAGCAGTACTTC. Protein product: CASSLWTGRRAYEQYF.

This chain links TRBV4-3 with TRBJ1-1; perhaps TRBD1 as D (6 bases). The V end was cut by 3 bases, the J end by 1 base, with 15 bases between. The CDR3 covers 16 residues. Germline loops: CDR1 LGHNA, CDR2 YSLEER. CDR3 protein: CASSHLPGTPNTEAFF. The CDR3 DNA reads as TGCGCCAGCAGCCACCTTCCCGGGACACCGAACACTGAAGCTTTCTTT.

The chain combines TRBV9 with TRBJ2-3; 8 nucleotides match TRBD2. With 4 bases clipped from V and 1 base from J, the junction kept 8 bases outside the gene matches. This CDR3 is 16 amino acids long. CDR1 is SGDLS and CDR2 is YYNGEE in the germline V gene. The CDR3 here is CASSLGLGGGTDTQYF. Written as DNA, the CDR3 is TGTGCCAGCAGCCTGGGACTAGGAGGCGGCACAGATACGCAGTATTTT.

This chain connects TRBV7-8 to TRBJ2-3; D possibly corresponds to TRBD1 (5 bases). This CDR3 has 16 amino acids. The germline V gene encodes CDR1 SGHVS and CDR2 FQNEAQ. Trimming took 5 bases from V and 0 from J, leaving 15 bases between them. In DNA, the CDR3 is TGTGCCAGCAGCCCTTTCGGGCAGGGAAGCACAGATACGCAGTATTTT. This encodes CASSPFGQGSTDTQYF.

In its sample, this clone was seen a few times. The chain combines TRBV6-5 with TRBJ2-6; D unclear. Trimming left V 5 bases short and J 0 bases short, with 5 bases between. The germline V gene encodes CDR1 MNHEY and CDR2 SVGAGI. The CDR3 totals 14 residues. The CDR3 DNA reads as TGTGCCAGCAGTCCCATCTCTGGGGCCAACGTCCTGACTTTC. This encodes CASSPISGANVLTF.

The rearrangement links TRBV10-3 to TRBJ2-4; 11 nucleotides line up with TRBD1. The germline V gene encodes CDR1 ENHRY and CDR2 SYGVKD. V shed 2 bases, J shed 5 bases, and the junction held 2 bases outside the gene matches. This CDR3 is built from 15 residues. CDR3 sequence (DNA): TGTGCCATCAGTGAGGGACAGGGGGCCCAAAACATTCAGTACTTC. Protein: CAISEGQGAQNIQYF.

The gene calls are TRBV6-5 and TRBJ2-7; D is possibly TRBD1 or TRBD2 (6 bases each). Trimming shortened V by 7 bases and J by 3 bases, and 13 bases separated the two germline ends. The CDR3 has 13 amino acids. Germline V lookup: CDR1 MNHEY, CDR2 SVGAGI. Here the CDR3 reads CASTEGGFYEQYF. CDR3 DNA: TGTGCCAGCACCGAGGGGGGTTTCTACGAGCAGTACTTC.

The rearrangement links TRBV4-1 to TRBJ2-7; no firm D call. V was trimmed by 0 bases and J by 7 bases, leaving 13 bases between them. The germline CDR1 and CDR2 sequences are MGHRA and YSYEKL. The CDR3 loop spans 14 amino acids. CDR3 residues: CASSQDRSPGEQYF. CDR3 DNA sequence: TGCGCCAGCAGCCAAGATAGAAGCCCCGGGGAGCAGTACTTC.

The J gene is TRBJ2-7, the V gene TRBV28; 10 positions match TRBD2. The trim removed 1 base at V and 3 bases at J, leaving 3 bases unmatched. Per the germline V gene, CDR1 is MDHEN and CDR2 is SYDVKM. The CDR3 consists of 15 residues. The CDR3 nucleotides read TGTGCCAGCAGTTTATATCTAGCGGGGGACTACGAGCAGTACTTC. Translation: CASSLYLAGDYEQYF.

V gene TRBV7-8 combines with J gene TRBJ2-7; TRBD2 agrees at 9 bases. Germline V lookup: CDR1 SGHVS, CDR2 FQNEAQ. V shed 5 bases, J shed 4 bases, and the junction held 9 bases outside the gene matches. The CDR3 has 15 amino acids. The CDR3 region has the DNA TGTGCCAGCAGCGCCGCCGGGACTAGCTGGTACGAGCAGTACTTC. Translation: CASSAAGTSWYEQYF. The full variable domain, rest sourced from reference TRBV7-8 and TRBJ2-7, is GAGVSQSPRYKVAKRGQDVALRCDPISGHVSLFWYQQALGQGPEFLTYFQNEAQLDKSGLPSDRFFAERPEGSVSTLKIQRTQQEDSAVYLCASSAAGTSWYEQYFGPGTRLTVT.

The DNA of the CDR3 is TGTGCCAGCAGTTTAAGAACATCGGGTACGCAGTATTTT. It codes for CASSLRTSGTQYF. The rearrangement joins TRBV28 to TRBJ2-3, with D unclear. This CDR3 has 13 amino acids. V lost 2 bases, J lost 8 bases, and 11 bases lay in between. Germline CDR1 and CDR2: MDHEN and SYDVKM.

The CDR3 spells CSVEDLTGGPYEGTEAFF. In DNA, the CDR3 is TGCAGCGTTGAAGACCTCACGGGGGGCCCCTACGAAGGGACTGAAGCTTTCTTT. The chain couples TRBV29-1 to TRBJ1-1; D possibly corresponds to TRBD1 (6 bases). Germline V gene data show CDR1 as SQVTM and CDR2 as ANQGSEA. The CDR3 sequence is 18 residues long. Trimming removed 0 bases from V and 5 bases from J, with 25 bases in between.